This TCR beta chain appears in the sequencing data of a study of T cells after yellow fever vaccination. Study overall: Preparation of the low-cell-number fractions used SMART-Seq v4 Ultra Low Input. Points from the study as a whole: Most clones from primary vaccination were detected again post-booster (about 95% CD4, around 90% CD8). Repertoires sorted by FACS could include abundant clonotypes that are contaminants from the bulk population.

5'RACE template switching added a universal primer site and UMIs to TCR cDNA. From the 5' RACE reads, TCRdb called clonotypes with MiXCR, one entry per CDR3 protein. The sample records 250,000 to 400,000 distinct CDR3 sequences, about 4% being singletons. This clonotype was observed many times. What it binds is not known. Trimming took 4 bases from V and 6 from J; bases not matched to a gene: 7. The CDR3 runs 15 residues. Germline values: CDR1 MNHEY, CDR2 SVGEGT. The gene calls are TRBV6-2 or TRBV6-3 and TRBJ2-3, with 10 bases that match TRBD2. This sequence was found in a man younger than 35 who received the YFV17D yellow fever vaccine. The sequences come from PBMCs, collected 5 days after the yellow fever booster vaccination. As DNA, the CDR3 is TGTGCCAGCAGTTTTCCGGGACTAGCGCGCGATACGCAGTATTTT. Encoded protein: CASSFPGLARDTQYF.